The 14 T cell receptor beta chains reported below all come from one sample, sequenced in a study of technical replicates of blood from a few donors. The method was immunoSEQ multiplex PCR; TCRdb's version includes in-frame clones alone and lacks a portion of them. The sample includes 75,000 to 95,000 clones, roughly 94% of them seen just once. The sample comprised T cells isolated from PBMCs. The receptors were sampled from a human donor in good health.

The V call is TRBV15, the J call TRBJ1-5, with a tentative D call TRBD1 (5 bases). V was trimmed by 0 bases and J by 4 bases, leaving 10 bases between them. Germline V lookup: CDR1 LNHNV, CDR2 YYDKDF (reference sequence). This CDR3 comprises 15 residues. CDR3 coding DNA: TGTGCCACCAGCAGAGATAGGCAGGGAAATCAGCCCCAGCATTTT. Its protein is CATSRDRQGNQPQHF.

This chain uses TRBV7-8 with TRBJ2-4; possible D gene TRBD1, 5 bases. The V and J ends lost 4 bases and 4 bases respectively, with 8 bases between them. Germline V lookup: CDR1 SGHVS, CDR2 FQNEAQ. The CDR3 totals 13 residues. The CDR3 loop is CASSYGAKNIQYF. In DNA, the CDR3 is TGTGCCAGCAGCTATGGGGCGAAAAACATTCAGTACTTC.

J is TRBJ2-3 and V is TRBV6-1, with 7 bases lining up with TRBD1. The V gene's germline CDR1 is MNHNS and CDR2 SASEGT. Unmatched junction bases numbered 10, after V lost 7 bases and J lost 6 bases. The CDR3 runs to 14 residues. DNA for the CDR3: TGTGCCAGCATGGAGACAGGGTCGCCTGATACGCAGTATTTT. Translation gives CASMETGSPDTQYF.

This clone was seen just once. The V gene is TRBV29-1, the J gene TRBJ1-2, with TRBD1 identical over 7 bases. The CDR3 is 14 residues long. Losses at the gene ends were 4 bases for V and 1 base for J; bases not matched to a gene: 6. Germline V gene lookup returns CDR1 SQVTM and CDR2 ANQGSEA. This chain's CDR3 is CSVVTGESNYGYTF. The CDR3 DNA sequence: TGCAGCGTTGTCACAGGGGAAAGTAACTATGGCTACACCTTC.

The V and J genes are TRBV30 and TRBJ2-5, with D tentatively TRBD2 (7 bases). CDR1 GTSNPN and CDR2 SVGIG come from the germline V gene (reference sequence). CDR3 length: 16 residues. Trimming took off 1 base at V and 1 base at J, with 16 bases between the two ends. This chain's CDR3 is CAWSGGAGVIQETQYF. In nucleotides, the CDR3 is TGTGCCTGGAGTGGGGGGGCGGGAGTGATCCAAGAGACCCAGTACTTC.

This clone was recorded only once. The rearrangement uses TRBV5-1 and TRBJ2-5, with a weak D call TRBD2 (5 bases). The germline V and J ends were trimmed by 3 bases and 2 bases, with 11 bases remaining between them. This CDR3 has 14 amino acids. Germline CDR1 reads SGHRS; CDR2 reads YFSETQ. The CDR3 DNA is TGCGCCAGCAGCTCGGGCCGGGAACAAGAGACCCAGTACTTC. This sequence encodes CASSSGREQETQYF.

The V and J genes are TRBV5-4 and TRBJ2-1; 9 bases are a match to TRBD1. V shed 4 bases and J 5 bases; nucleotides not matched to a gene: 13. Germline values: CDR1 SGHNT, CDR2 YYREEE (reference sequence). The CDR3 runs 17 residues. Here the CDR3 DNA reads TGTGCCAGCAGCGTGGACAGGGGCGTTGTTATAGACAATGAGCAGTTCTTC. This encodes CASSVDRGVVIDNEQFF.

The chain carries TRBV18 and TRBJ2-7; TRBD1 matches at 9 bases. This CDR3 is built from 13 residues. Germline CDR1 KGHSH, CDR2 LQKENI. V lost 3 bases, J lost 6 bases, and 3 bases stayed unmatched. The CDR3 is CASSPVDRGEQYF. The CDR3 coding sequence is TGTGCCAGCTCACCTGTGGACAGGGGCGAGCAGTACTTC.

The chain recombines TRBV4-1 with TRBJ1-2, with TRBD1 identical over 7 bases. This CDR3 spans 14 amino acids. Germline values: CDR1 MGHRA, CDR2 YSYEKL. The junction had 6 bases not matched to a gene; V was cut back by 1 base and J by 7 bases. CDR3 bases: TGCGCCAGCAGCCAAGGAGGACAGGAGATTGGCTACACCTTC. It yields the protein CASSQGGQEIGYTF.

V and J are TRBV6-4 and TRBJ2-7, with TRBD1 matching over 7 bases. The ends lost 3 bases at V and 10 bases at J; junction bases unmatched: 9. Germline V gene lookup returns CDR1 MRHNA and CDR2 SNTAGT. The CDR3 covers 13 residues. The CDR3, as DNA: TGTGCCAGCAGTGAGCAAGGACAGGACCCTCAGTACTTC. Residues: CASSEQGQDPQYF.

This sequence joins TRBV7-9 and TRBJ1-2, with 8 bases that match TRBD1. Germline V gene sequence: CDR1 SEHNR, CDR2 FQNEAQ (reference sequence). The CDR3 is made up of 14 amino acids. J was trimmed by 8 bases and V by 1 base; bases with no gene match: 6. CDR3 sequence (DNA): TGTGCCAGCAGCTTAGTCCAGGGGGCGGCCGGCTACACCTTC. Translation: CASSLVQGAAGYTF. Drawing the rest from reference TRBV7-9 and TRBJ1-2, the complete variable domain is DTGVSQNPRHKITKRGQNVTFRCDPISEHNRLYWYRQTLGQGPEFLTYFQNEAQLEKSRLLSDRFSAERPKGSFSTLEIQRTEQGDSAMYLCASSLVQGAAGYTFGSGTRLTVV.

J is TRBJ1-2 and V is TRBV6-5; 7 bases line up with TRBD1. Trimming at V came to 7 bases and at J to 6 bases, leaving 11 bases not matched to a gene. CDR3 length equals 14 residues. CDR1 and CDR2 from the germline V gene are MNHEY and SVGAGI. CDR3 sequence: CASNPTGKRNGYTF. The CDR3 DNA follows: TGTGCCAGCAATCCGACAGGGAAGAGGAATGGCTACACCTTC.

The CDR3 DNA follows: TGTGCCAGCGGGGGCCAACAGCACTACGAGCAGTACTTC. This sequence encodes CASGGQQHYEQYF. The chain couples TRBV27 to TRBJ2-7; D may be TRBD1 (6 bases). Trimming cost V 8 bases and J 3 bases, with 14 bases left between them. Germline loops: CDR1 MNHEY, CDR2 SMNVEV (reference sequence). The CDR3 contains 13 residues.

The V call is TRBV5-4, the J call TRBJ1-2; 9 positions match TRBD1. Germline loops: CDR1 SGHNT, CDR2 YYREEE (reference sequence). This CDR3 comprises 16 residues. J lost 2 bases, V lost 0 bases, and 5 bases had no gene match. The CDR3 DNA reads as TGTGCCAGCAGCTTGGGTTGGGACAGGGTGAACTATGGCTACACCTTC. It translates to CASSLGWDRVNYGYTF.